These 27 T cell receptor beta chains came from one sample sequenced in a study of blood T cell repertoires in COVID-19. Using immunoSEQ multiplex PCR, the repertoire was profiled, and TCRdb retains in-frame clones only, with some absent. The sample lists some 200,000 clones, about 87% occurring once. Sequenced input: PBMCs or T cells enriched from blood (not recorded which). These receptors were taken from a woman between 25 and 40 years old who had recovered from COVID-19.

The chain is built from TRBV6-2 or TRBV6-3 and TRBJ1-6; D gene unclear. Trimming removed 3 bases from V and 10 bases from J, with 10 bases in between. Germline V gene lookup returns CDR1 MNHEY and CDR2 SVGEGT. The CDR3 consists of 13 residues. The CDR3 DNA follows: TGTGCCAGCAGTTATTCGCCAGAATCACCCCTCCACTTT. This translates into CASSYSPESPLHF.

V gene TRBV9 combines with J gene TRBJ1-1; TRBD1 matches 8 bases. The germline V gene encodes CDR1 SGDLS and CDR2 YYNGEE. V dropped 0 bases and J dropped 7; count of bases not matched to a gene: 8. This CDR3 has 15 residues. CDR3 in amino acids: CASSVVDREKDEAFF. The DNA for the CDR3 is TGTGCCAGCAGCGTAGTGGACAGGGAGAAAGATGAAGCTTTCTTT.

This clone was recorded many times. The rearrangement joins TRBV7-9 to TRBJ2-7; D remains ambiguous. Trimming removed 4 bases at V and 4 bases at J, with 11 bases between. The CDR3 is made up of 13 amino acids. Germline V gene sequence: CDR1 SEHNR, CDR2 FQNEAQ (reference sequence). The CDR3 loop reads CASSWMRSYEQYF. The CDR3, as DNA: TGTGCCAGCAGCTGGATGAGGAGTTACGAGCAGTACTTC.

As DNA, the CDR3 is TGCGCCAGCAGCTTAAGGGGGCATGAGACCGGGGAGCTGTTTTTT. Amino acids: CASSLRGHETGELFF. The chain couples TRBV5-1 to TRBJ2-2; TRBD1 agrees at 7 bases. Germline-derived CDR1 and CDR2 are SGHRS and YFSETQ. The CDR3 is 15 amino acids. V dropped 2 bases and J dropped 5; count of bases not matched to a gene: 6.

The chain carries TRBV5-1 and TRBJ2-1; 10 nucleotides align to TRBD2. The CDR3 sequence is 14 residues long. After removal of 7 bases from V and 6 bases from J, the junction contained 7 bases not matched to a gene. The germline gives CDR1 SGHRS, CDR2 YFSETQ. CDR3 sequence: CASRTSGVLNEQFF. The CDR3 nucleotides are TGCGCCAGCCGAACTAGCGGGGTTCTCAATGAGCAGTTCTTC.

This clone was observed a single time. The gene calls are TRBV12-5 and TRBJ1-2; 7 bases fit TRBD1. V lost 5 bases and J lost 4; bases outside the gene matches: 4. The CDR3 runs to 13 residues. Per the germline V gene, CDR1 is LGHNT and CDR2 is FRNRAP. This CDR3 reads CASGPPGGYGYTF. Written as DNA, the CDR3 is TGTGCTAGTGGTCCACCAGGGGGCTATGGCTACACCTTC.

The chain uses TRBV27 and TRBJ1-2; D possibly corresponds to TRBD1 (5 bases). The germline V gene has CDR1 MNHEY and CDR2 SMNVEV (reference sequence). The CDR3 totals 14 residues. Deletions cut 6 bases from V and 1 base from J, with 12 bases between. CDR3 loop: CASSPDIFNYGYTF. The CDR3 DNA is TGTGCCAGCAGCCCGGACATCTTTAACTATGGCTACACCTTC.

The V and J genes are TRBV6-5 and TRBJ2-4; D not certain. V lost 7 bases and J lost 9, with 10 bases in between. The germline CDR1 and CDR2 sequences are MNHEY and SVGAGI. The CDR3 runs to 11 residues. The CDR3 region is CASTHTGIQYF. The CDR3 nucleotides read TGTGCCAGCACCCATACGGGCATTCAGTACTTC.

This clone is a singleton in its sample. V is TRBV6-4 and J is TRBJ1-2, with 9 bases that match TRBD1. Germline lookup yields CDR1 MRHNA and CDR2 SNTAGT. V was pared by 6 bases and J by 3 bases, with 11 bases of the junction left unmatched. The CDR3 length is 16 residues. The CDR3 here is CASRRPGTGRYYGYTF. DNA of the CDR3: TGTGCCAGCAGAAGACCCGGGACAGGGAGATACTATGGCTACACCTTC.

The chain is built from TRBV4-1 and TRBJ1-2; 10 bases fit TRBD1. The CDR3 length is 17 residues. V was clipped by 3 bases and J by 3 bases; unmatched bases: 10. CDR1 MGHRA and CDR2 YSYEKL come from the germline V gene. CDR3 DNA sequence: TGCGCCAGCAGCCACAGACAGGGGGCTTTTTTCTACTATGGCTACACCTTC. Translated: CASSHRQGAFFYYGYTF.

J is TRBJ2-7 and V is TRBV7-2, with 9 positions matching TRBD2. This CDR3 has 15 amino acids. Germline CDR1 reads SGHTA; CDR2 reads FQGNSA. J was trimmed by 7 bases and V by 3 bases; bases with no gene match: 10. Here the CDR3 DNA reads TGTGCCAGCAGCTTTGGAGGACTAGCGACAGGGGAGCAGTACTTC. The encoded protein is CASSFGGLATGEQYF.

V usage is TRBV7-2 and J usage is TRBJ2-3, with 11 bases identical to TRBD2. V shed 4 bases and J 3 bases; nucleotides not matched to a gene: 6. The V gene's germline CDR1 is SGHTA and CDR2 FQGNSA. This CDR3 comprises 16 residues. CDR3 nucleotides: TGTGCCAGCAGCTCTACTATAGCGGGGGGGACAGATACGCAGTATTTT. Residues: CASSSTIAGGTDTQYF.

This chain connects TRBV9 to TRBJ2-7; TRBD1 agrees at 9 bases. Germline loops: CDR1 SGDLS, CDR2 YYNGEE. The CDR3 consists of 14 residues. V lost 4 bases, J lost 3 bases, and 5 bases stayed unmatched. The CDR3 bases are TGTGCCAGCAGCCCCGACAGGGGGGACTACGAGCAGTACTTC. It yields the protein CASSPDRGDYEQYF.

This sequence joins TRBV5-1 and TRBJ1-2; D unresolved. The length of the CDR3 is 16 residues. Per the germline V gene, CDR1 is SGHRS and CDR2 is YFSETQ. V lost 7 bases to trimming and J lost 1 base, with 20 bases between them. In DNA form, the CDR3 reads TGCGCCAGCGCTGGGGAGTGGGCTGGTGGTAACTATGGCTACACCTTC. Translation: CASAGEWAGGNYGYTF. Drawing the rest from reference TRBV5-1 and TRBJ1-2, the complete variable domain is KAGVTQTPRYLIKTRGQQVTLSCSPISGHRSVSWYQQTPGQGLQFLFEYFSETQRNKGNFPGRFSGRQFSNSRSEMNVSTLELGDSALYLCASAGEWAGGNYGYTFGSGTRLTVV.

The genes are TRBV4-2 and TRBJ1-2; D remains unclear. Germline V CDR1 and CDR2: LGHNA, YNFKEQ. The CDR3 has 15 residues. Trimming removed 1 base at V and 5 bases at J, with 14 bases between. The chain's CDR3 is CASSQGWSRRYGYTF. The CDR3 coding sequence is TGTGCCAGCAGCCAAGGGTGGTCCCGGAGGTATGGCTACACCTTC.

To note about this clone: Other DNA sequences of this sample code for an identical CDR3. The J gene is TRBJ2-7, the V gene TRBV7-2, with TRBD1 identical over 11 bases. The J segment lost 4 bases and the V segment lost 0 bases, leaving 2 bases of the junction unmatched. Germline values: CDR1 SGHTA, CDR2 FQGNSA. This CDR3 is built from 15 residues. CDR3 loop: CASSLAGQGAYEQYF. The CDR3 nucleotides are TGTGCCAGCAGCTTAGCTGGACAGGGGGCATACGAGCAGTACTTC.

V and J are TRBV12-3 or TRBV12-4 and TRBJ1-3; D is unresolved. There are 10 residues in the CDR3. V gave up 8 bases and J gave up 8 bases, with 7 bases separating them. CDR3 sequence reads: CASLSHTIYF. The CDR3 bases are TGTGCCAGCCTCAGTCACACCATATATTTT.

The CDR3 protein is CASSSIGVSTDTQYF. In DNA, the CDR3 is TGTGCCAGCAGCTCGATTGGAGTTAGCACAGATACGCAGTATTTT. The V gene is TRBV5-4, the J gene TRBJ2-3; D is unclear. Trimming shortened V by 3 bases and J by 0 bases, and 11 bases separated the two germline ends. The germline CDR1 and CDR2 sequences are SGHNT and YYREEE (reference sequence). This CDR3 has 15 residues.

The V gene is TRBV4-1, the J gene TRBJ2-7; 7 bases are a match to TRBD1. Germline CDR1 and CDR2: MGHRA and YSYEKL. The CDR3 contains 14 residues. J was trimmed by 3 bases and V by 3 bases; bases with no gene match: 5. The CDR3 nucleotides are TGCGCCAGCAGCCAGACCGACAGGGTCTACGAGCAGTACTTC. Translating gives CASSQTDRVYEQYF.

The V call is TRBV5-1, the J call TRBJ1-2; D not resolved. With 0 bases removed from V and 6 bases from J, the gap between germline ends came to 6 bases. This CDR3 is built from 12 residues. From germline, CDR1 is SGHRS and CDR2 YFSETQ. As DNA, the CDR3 is TGCGCCAGCAGCTTGGAACAGAATGGCTACACCTTC. Its protein is CASSLEQNGYTF.

The V and J genes are TRBV9 and TRBJ1-1, with D maybe TRBD1 (5 bases). The CDR3 has 13 amino acids. CDR1 is SGDLS and CDR2 is YYNGEE in the germline V gene. Trimming cost V 2 bases and J 5 bases, with 10 bases left between them. For the CDR3, the DNA is TGTGCCAGCAGCGTCAGCTCAGGGACTGAAGCTTTCTTT. It encodes CASSVSSGTEAFF.

The chain couples TRBV5-1 to TRBJ2-7, with a weak D call TRBD1 (6 bases). Germline CDR1 SGHRS, CDR2 YFSETQ. The CDR3 is 14 residues long. Trimming removed 4 bases at V and 6 bases at J, with 17 bases between. CDR3 DNA: TGCGCCAGCAGCGATGAACTAGGGGGTTCCGAGCAGTACTTC. It codes for CASSDELGGSEQYF.

V and J are TRBV10-3 and TRBJ2-7, with 15 positions matching TRBD2. The CDR3 sequence is 17 residues long. Germline CDR1 reads ENHRY; CDR2 reads SYGVKD. Trimming took 10 bases from V and 0 from J; bases not matched to a gene: 10. The CDR3 protein is CATSGTSGGKYSYEQYF. DNA of the CDR3: TGTGCCACCTCCGGGACTAGCGGGGGGAAATACTCCTACGAGCAGTACTTC.

This clone has a single count. The chain employs TRBV7-2 and TRBJ2-1; the D gene is possibly TRBD2 (5 bases). With 5 bases removed from V and 0 bases from J, the gap between germline ends came to 11 bases. This CDR3 has 15 residues. CDR1 and CDR2 (germline): SGHTA, FQGNSA. The CDR3 bases are TGTGCCAGCAGCACGCGGGTGCTCTCCTACAATGAGCAGTTCTTC. This gives the protein CASSTRVLSYNEQFF.

This clone is a singleton in its sample. The rearrangement uses TRBV5-1 and TRBJ1-4, with a possible D match to TRBD1 (6 bases). CDR3 length: 14 residues. The V end lost 4 bases, the J end lost 8 bases, and 15 bases lay between the germline ends. Germline-derived CDR1 and CDR2 are SGHRS and YFSETQ. The CDR3 DNA is TGCGCCAGCAGCCTACAGGGATCGGGAGAAAAACTGTTTTTT. This codes for CASSLQGSGEKLFF.

V is TRBV29-1 and J is TRBJ2-5, with TRBD2 matching over 11 bases. Germline CDR1 SQVTM, CDR2 ANQGSEA. The CDR3 consists of 15 residues. V dropped 7 bases and J dropped 5; count of bases not matched to a gene: 12. The CDR3 DNA sequence: TGCAGCGCCAGAACTAGCGGGGGCTTCGTGGAGACCCAGTACTTC. Protein product: CSARTSGGFVETQYF. The full variable domain, rest sourced from reference TRBV29-1 and TRBJ2-5, is SAVISQKPSRDICQRGTSLTIQCQVDSQVTMMFWYRQQPGQSLTLIATANQGSEATYESGFVIDKFPISRPNLTFSTLTVSNMSPEDSSIYLCSARTSGGFVETQYFGPGTRLLVL.

This chain uses TRBV7-6 with TRBJ2-7, with 8 bases matching TRBD1. The CDR3 spans 16 residues. Germline V gene lookup returns CDR1 SGHVS and CDR2 FNYEAQ. The V segment lost 5 bases and the J segment 1 base; nucleotides outside the gene matches: 10. CDR3 nucleotide sequence: TGTGCCAGCAGCCCTACCACCGGGACAGGTTCCTACGAGCAGTACTTC. Amino acid sequence: CASSPTTGTGSYEQYF.